The sequence of this T cell receptor beta chain was determined in a study of blood T cell repertoires in COVID-19 (dated by TCRdb to about 2020). With regard to the full study: Samples covering the acute and convalescent phases of COVID-19 were provided by collaborators in the United States, Italy and Spain. The sample metadata nearly always contained a de-identified subject ID, COVID-19 status, age in years and sex. The repertoires were released in a freely available public database meant as a resource for research on the immune response to SARS-CoV-2. The prospective study material was composed of cDNA or gDNA derived from T cells, B-cell-depleted T cells, or PBMCs. HLA class I and class II types, where available, came from metadata supplied by the sample provider rather than from assay-based typing. Samples came from the ongoing ImmuneRACE study (first 160 participants) plus 1,254 subjects from 6 global collaborators. Deeply sampled blood TCRbeta repertoires from subjects exposed to, actively infected with, or recovered from COVID-19 were included in the dataset.

TCRbeta CDR3 regions were amplified from genomic DNA using the immunoSEQ Assay, a bias-controlled multiplex PCR. In the paper's pipeline: Nucleated cell counts per sample were estimated from amplification of reference gene primers within the assay. To quantify the absolute abundance of each unique TCRbeta CDR3 rearrangement, sequence reads were collapsed and filtered. For each sample, productive Simpson clonality was calculated as the square root of Simpson's diversity index over productive rearrangements. Imported from immuneACCESS, the table was reduced by TCRdb to in-frame sequences with V and J called. These copies leave out some clones; in studies compared against another copy, an unresolved V gene accounts for under half, and the cause of the remainder is not known. V and J calls and clone size are those listed in that table; D and trimming were worked out from the DNA. Within this sample are about 160,000 clones, with 85% to 95% of them counted one time only. Of the sample, under 2% falls within the top ten clones.

On this clone: It lacks a known antigen. Qualities for individual bases were not recorded, and no much larger clone is one base off.

In Seattle, one collaborating source enrolled patients while the infection was active and tracked those patients longitudinally over the course of disease. Whole blood was collected in K2EDTA tubes by collaborating institutions according to the institutions' own protocols. Collaborator samples were shipped for TCRbeta analysis as frozen whole blood, isolated PBMCs, or DNA extracted from either sample type. Findings and caveats that apply to the study as a whole: The amount of clinical and demographic metadata varied by source and participant and was provided uncurated.

The CDR3 holds 13 amino acids from the cysteine to the phenylalanine. The sequence is cut down to CDR3 DNA, 39 bases in frame from base 1. Trimming takes 1 base from V and 1 base from J, and the germline ends sit 5 bases apart. The rearrangement combines TRBV12-3 or TRBV12-4 with TRBJ2-7; a confident D gene designation cannot be given. Sequencing was performed on peripheral blood. The TCR comes from a woman between 55 and 75 years old with COVID-19, enrolled during active disease. This receptor carries the CDR3 CASSLEESYEQYF. The sequence in DNA is TGTGCCAGCAGTTTAGAGGAGTCCTACGAGCAGTACTTC.